The text below deals with one T cell receptor (beta chain). The CDR3 extends over 13 amino acids. Germline lookup yields CDR1 MNHEY and CDR2 SVGAGI. V shed 2 bases and J 7 bases; nucleotides not matched to a gene: 2. Measured with immunoSEQ multiplex PCR; TCRdb has only the in-frame clones, and not every one. This sample carries approximately 150,000 clones, about 94% of them seen once, and the ten largest clones take 12% to 15%. This sample was taken from a study of control samples from healthy donors and cancer patients. Source material: PBMCs. The chain uses TRBV6-5 and TRBJ1-5, with TRBD1 matching over 7 bases. This sequence was found in a man aged 55 to 69 with colorectal cancer. The CDR3 loop reads CASSYQGDQPQHF. In nucleotides, the CDR3 is TGTGCCAGCAGTTACCAGGGGGACCAGCCCCAGCATTTT.